This T cell receptor beta chain stems from a study of T cell repertoires in MIS-A myocarditis (dated by TCRdb to between 2021 and 2024). The QIAamp DNA FFPE kit was used to extract genomic DNA from formalin-fixed paraffin-embedded autopsy tissue. Sequences SGHNT (CDR1) and YENEEA (CDR2) are obtained from the germline V gene. Measured from the cysteine to the phenylalanine, the CDR3 is 13 residues long. Only the CDR3 part of the read is kept: 39 bases, read in frame from the first base. The V end loses 10 bases and the J end loses 4 bases, and a stretch of 14 bases separates them. This clone was detected only once. The clone's antigen remains unknown. No clone much larger than this one lies a single base away; base qualities are absent. The immunoSEQ bias-controlled multiplex PCR was used to amplify TCRbeta CDR3 regions, which were then sequenced at high throughput. On the study's bioinformatics: The immunoSEQ vendor pipeline collapsed and filtered the CDR3 sequences so that the abundance and frequency of each unique TCRbeta CDR3 could be quantified. Using a 90% global sequence identity threshold, CD-HIT clustered dominant CDR3 amino acid sequences together with SARS-CoV-2-specific ImmuneCODE TCRbeta sequences. Clones were classed as hyperexpanded at frequencies of 0.1 to 1 and as large at frequencies of 0.01 to 0.1. The CDR3 amino acid sequences and the V and J gene assignments of the dominant clones were confirmed with MiXCR. The R stringdist package was used to calculate Levenshtein distances between the patient clonotypes and the ImmuneCODE hits. TCRdb took over this immuneACCESS table, retaining in-frame rearrangements with V and J assigned. Such tables are incomplete; in checked studies, under half of the missing clones stem from an unresolved V gene, and the remainder is unexplained. V and J calls and clone size are those listed in that table; D and trimming were worked out from the DNA. Recorded for this sample are some 12,000 clones; 75% to 85% of them occurred a single time. The ten largest clonotypes hold around 29% of the sample.

Material: right ventricle heart tissue obtained at autopsy. The cell subset or site label here, explained by the study, means: cardiac tissue sample (left or right ventricle, interventricular septum, or pericardium). The clonotype originates from a man aged 18 to 29 with fulminant myocarditis from multisystem inflammatory syndrome in adults (MIS-A) after COVID-19. The rearrangement joined TRBV11-3 to TRBJ1-3, with the D gene not confidently named. The CDR3 region reads CAILNIRGNTIYF. The DNA is as follows: TGTGCCATTCTTAACATTAGAGGAAACACCATATATTTT.